The rows below give T cell receptor beta chains drawn from one sample of a study of OX40 agonist ivuxolimab in advanced cancers. TCRdb's copy holds only in-frame clones and misses some; the assay was immunoSEQ multiplex PCR. The top ten hold around 0.96% of the sample, which has about 70,000 clones, around 80% seen once. The material sequenced was CD4+ or CD8+ T cells sorted from blood, taken in a trial of the OX40 agonist ivuxolimab. These receptors were obtained from an adult with an advanced solid tumor such as melanoma, head and neck, liver or kidney cancer. CDR3s include the opening cysteine and the closing phenylalanine or tryptophan. The D gene is left open where the match is weak. Some rows mark clone size as missing; the rest say once, few, many or name a class of expanded clone.

j_call | v_call | d_call | clone_size | cdr3_aa | cdr3_nt
TRBJ2-1 | TRBV30 | TRBD2 | . | CAWSAIRFSGVYNEQFF | TGTGCCTGGAGTGCCATCCGTTTTAGCGGGGTCTACAATGAGCAGTTCTTC
TRBJ2-5 | TRBV2 | . | . | CASSADGRLETQYF | TGTGCCAGCAGCGCCGACGGGCGGCTAGAGACCCAGTACTTC
TRBJ2-3 | TRBV5-1 | TRBD1 | . | CASSLGGQGPDTQYF | TGCGCCAGCAGCTTGGGGGGACAGGGTCCCGATACGCAGTATTTT
TRBJ2-1 | TRBV19 | . | . | CASYSRSAGSNEQFF | TGTGCCAGCTATAGTAGGTCGGCAGGGAGCAATGAGCAGTTCTTC
TRBJ1-2 | TRBV28 | . | . | CASSGTYYGYTF | TGTGCCAGCAGTGGAACCTACTATGGCTACACCTTC
TRBJ2-7 | TRBV18 | . | few | CASSPTLHTTAYEQYF | TGTGCCAGCTCACCGACACTGCATACCACCGCCTACGAGCAGTACTTC
TRBJ2-3 | TRBV5-1 | . | . | CASSLAGGRTDTQYF | TGCGCCAGCAGCTTGGCTGGGGGGAGGACAGATACGCAGTATTTT
TRBJ1-5 | TRBV15 | TRBD1 | . | CATSRDRGQQPQHF | TGTGCCACCAGCAGAGATAGGGGGCAACAGCCCCAGCATTTT
TRBJ1-2 | TRBV7-9 | . | . | CASSHPNNYGYTF | TGTGCCAGCAGCCACCCGAACAACTATGGCTACACCTTC
TRBJ2-2 | TRBV6-5 | TRBD1 | . | CASRKQGSTGELFF | TGTGCCAGCAGGAAACAGGGGTCCACCGGGGAGCTGTTTTTT
TRBJ2-7 | TRBV11-3 | . | . | CASGPRRGEQYF | TGTGCCAGCGGCCCCCGCCGTGGCGAGCAGTACTTC
TRBJ2-7 | TRBV7-2 | TRBD2 | . | CASSFTGTNNYEQYF | TGTGCCAGCAGCTTCACCGGGACTAACAACTACGAGCAGTACTTC
TRBJ2-7 | TRBV4-1 | . | . | CASSQGTVSYEQYF | TGCGCCAGCAGCCAAGGGACAGTTTCCTACGAGCAGTACTTC
TRBJ1-1 | TRBV19 | . | . | CASSYFETSGRVNTEAFF | TGTGCCAGTAGTTATTTTGAAACTTCGGGCAGGGTGAACACTGAAGCTTTCTTT
TRBJ1-1 | TRBV29-1 | . | . | CSVGSGFMNTEAFF | TGCAGCGTTGGGTCAGGTTTTATGAACACTGAAGCTTTCTTT
TRBJ2-7 | TRBV19 | . | . | CASSIRTGAAYEQYF | TGTGCCAGTAGTATAAGAACGGGGGCGGCCTACGAGCAGTACTTC
TRBJ1-2 | TRBV4-2 | . | . | CASSQEFQQGGGHSYTF | TGTGCCAGCAGCCAAGAGTTCCAACAGGGAGGGGGTCACAGCTACACCTTC
TRBJ2-7 | TRBV28 | . | few | CASSLGTGGGYEQYF | TGTGCCAGCAGTTTGGGAACAGGGGGGGGTTACGAGCAGTACTTC
TRBJ1-1 | TRBV10-3 | TRBD1 | few | CAIRQGADGAFF | TGTGCCATCAGACAGGGGGCGGACGGAGCTTTCTTT
TRBJ2-1 | TRBV29-1 | TRBD2 | . | CSVAASGGGNEQFF | TGCAGCGTCGCGGCTAGCGGGGGGGGCAATGAGCAGTTCTTC
TRBJ2-1 | TRBV19 | . | . | CASLKGGRGIDEQFF | TGTGCCAGTCTAAAGGGGGGCCGTGGTATAGATGAGCAGTTCTTC
TRBJ2-2 | TRBV7-6 | TRBD1 | . | CASSTGTVNTGELFF | TGTGCCAGCAGCACAGGGACAGTGAACACCGGGGAGCTGTTTTTT
TRBJ1-1 | TRBV6-1 | . | . | CASLPSLNTEAFF | TGTGCCAGTTTACCCAGCTTGAACACTGAAGCTTTCTTT
TRBJ1-2 | TRBV5-6 | . | . | CASSLLAGQNNYGYTF | TGTGCCAGCAGCCTGCTCGCTGGACAGAATAACTATGGCTACACCTTC
TRBJ2-7 | TRBV19 | . | . | CASTGPGRNYEQYF | TGTGCCAGTACGGGTCCAGGGAGGAACTACGAGCAGTACTTC
TRBJ2-4 | TRBV11-2 | TRBD1 | . | CASSFMSGTGENIQYF | TGTGCCAGCAGCTTTATGTCCGGGACAGGGGAAAACATTCAGTACTTC
TRBJ1-2 | TRBV27 | . | . | CASSASGHIGYTF | TGTGCCAGCAGTGCCTCTGGACATATTGGCTACACCTTC
TRBJ1-1 | TRBV5-1 | . | once | CASSLGFGTEAFF | TGCGCCAGCAGCTTGGGTTTTGGGACTGAAGCTTTCTTT
TRBJ1-5 | TRBV5-1 | . | once | CASSFMGGDSNQPQHF | TGCGCCAGCAGCTTCATGGGGGGAGATAGCAATCAGCCCCAGCATTTT
TRBJ2-7 | TRBV6-1 | TRBD2 | . | CASSEITTGGYEQYF | TGTGCCAGCAGTGAGATAACAACGGGGGGTTACGAGCAGTACTTC
TRBJ2-3 | TRBV7-6 | TRBD2 | . | CASSLAHSGDDTQYF | TGTGCCAGCAGCTTAGCACATAGCGGGGATGATACGCAGTATTTT
TRBJ2-7 | TRBV2 | . | . | CASSIRTSTYEQYF | TGTGCCAGCAGTATCAGGACGAGCACCTACGAGCAGTACTTC
TRBJ1-1 | TRBV6-5 | . | . | CASSSGDKAFF | TGTGCCAGCAGTTCCGGGGATAAGGCTTTCTTT
TRBJ1-5 | TRBV19 | . | once | CASTGEDWHRNQPQHF | TGTGCCAGTACCGGAGAGGATTGGCACCGCAATCAGCCCCAGCATTTT
TRBJ1-1 | TRBV2 | TRBD1 | . | CASSGGLGTGNTEAFF | TGTGCCAGCAGTGGGGGGCTGGGGACAGGGAACACTGAAGCTTTCTTT
TRBJ2-3 | TRBV6-5 | . | . | CASSYESPDTDTQYF | TGTGCCAGCAGTTACGAGAGCCCCGACACAGATACGCAGTATTTT
TRBJ2-7 | TRBV16 | . | . | CASSQPTGTKAYEQYF | TGTGCCAGCAGCCAACCGACAGGGACTAAGGCCTACGAGCAGTACTTC
TRBJ1-5 | TRBV29-1 | . | . | CSAKTGNQPQHF | TGCAGCGCTAAGACAGGTAATCAGCCCCAGCATTTT
TRBJ2-6 | TRBV19 | . | . | CASRDMYSGANVLTF | TGTGCCAGCCGGGACATGTACTCTGGGGCCAACGTCCTGACTTTC
TRBJ2-7 | TRBV5-4 | TRBD1 | . | CASSSGTGLSYEQYF | TGTGCCAGCAGCTCCGGGACAGGGTTATCCTACGAGCAGTACTTC
TRBJ2-3 | TRBV5-1 | TRBD1 | . | CASSPGQGTDTQYF | TGCGCCAGTTCACCGGGACAGGGAACAGATACGCAGTATTTT